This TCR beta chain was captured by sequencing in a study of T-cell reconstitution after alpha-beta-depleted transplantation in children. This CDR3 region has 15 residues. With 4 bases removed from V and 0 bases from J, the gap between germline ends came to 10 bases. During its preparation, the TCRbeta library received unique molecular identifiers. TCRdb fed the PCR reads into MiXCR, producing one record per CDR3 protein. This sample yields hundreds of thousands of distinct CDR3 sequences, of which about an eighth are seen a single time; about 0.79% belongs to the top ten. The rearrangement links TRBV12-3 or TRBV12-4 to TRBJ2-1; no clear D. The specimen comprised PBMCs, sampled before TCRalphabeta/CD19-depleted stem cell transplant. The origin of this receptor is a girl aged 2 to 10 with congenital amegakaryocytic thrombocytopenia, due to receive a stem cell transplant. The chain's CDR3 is CASSSPRNSYNEQFF. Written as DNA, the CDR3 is TGTGCCAGCAGTTCCCCCCGAAACTCCTACAATGAGCAGTTCTTC.